The 4 T cell receptor beta chains reported below all come from one sample, sequenced in a study of T cell responses to AZD1222 COVID-19 vaccine. The assay was immunoSEQ multiplex PCR, and TCRdb's table has in-frame clones only and misses some. The sample shows over 95,000 clones, roughly 86% of them seen only once. Sequencing was performed on peripheral blood, taken 28 days after the second AZD1222 dose. Receptors originate from an adult who received the AZD1222 COVID-19 vaccine.

This sequence joins TRBV6-5 and TRBJ1-1; no definite D call. CDR3 length: 13 residues. The V end was cut by 6 bases, the J end by 7 bases, with 15 bases between. The germline V gene has CDR1 MNHEY and CDR2 SVGAGI. In nucleotides, the CDR3 is TGTGCCAGCAGCCTCCCCGGACTGGGTGAAGCTTTCTTT. Amino acids: CASSLPGLGEAFF.

The V gene is TRBV5-1, the J gene TRBJ2-3; 7 bases fit TRBD1. The CDR3 is made up of 15 amino acids. The germline gives CDR1 SGHRS, CDR2 YFSETQ. The trim removed 6 bases at V and 3 bases at J, leaving 10 bases unmatched. The CDR3 coding sequence is TGCGCCAGCATTCCGGGACAGTTCGGAACAGATACGCAGTATTTT. Translation gives CASIPGQFGTDTQYF.

The rearrangement uses TRBV7-9 and TRBJ1-2; TRBD1 agrees at 7 bases. V was clipped by 3 bases and J by 0 bases; unmatched bases: 1. The germline CDR1 and CDR2 sequences are SEHNR and FQNEAQ (reference sequence). This CDR3 spans 14 amino acids. This chain's CDR3 is CASSFDRANYGYTF. Here the CDR3 DNA reads TGTGCCAGCAGCTTTGACAGGGCTAACTATGGCTACACCTTC. The full variable domain, rest sourced from reference TRBV7-9 and TRBJ1-2, is DTGVSQNPRHKITKRGQNVTFRCDPISEHNRLYWYRQTLGQGPEFLTYFQNEAQLEKSRLLSDRFSAERPKGSFSTLEIQRTEQGDSAMYLCASSFDRANYGYTFGSGTRLTVV.

This clone was found once. This CDR3 reads CASSGTGAPNEKLFF. The CDR3 DNA follows: TGCGCCAGCAGTGGGACAGGGGCGCCTAATGAAAAACTGTTTTTT. The chain links TRBV5-1 to TRBJ1-4, with TRBD1 identical over 10 bases. CDR3 size: 15 residues. Germline trimming cut 5 bases from V and 3 bases from J; bases unmatched to any gene: 4. Germline loops: CDR1 SGHRS, CDR2 YFSETQ.